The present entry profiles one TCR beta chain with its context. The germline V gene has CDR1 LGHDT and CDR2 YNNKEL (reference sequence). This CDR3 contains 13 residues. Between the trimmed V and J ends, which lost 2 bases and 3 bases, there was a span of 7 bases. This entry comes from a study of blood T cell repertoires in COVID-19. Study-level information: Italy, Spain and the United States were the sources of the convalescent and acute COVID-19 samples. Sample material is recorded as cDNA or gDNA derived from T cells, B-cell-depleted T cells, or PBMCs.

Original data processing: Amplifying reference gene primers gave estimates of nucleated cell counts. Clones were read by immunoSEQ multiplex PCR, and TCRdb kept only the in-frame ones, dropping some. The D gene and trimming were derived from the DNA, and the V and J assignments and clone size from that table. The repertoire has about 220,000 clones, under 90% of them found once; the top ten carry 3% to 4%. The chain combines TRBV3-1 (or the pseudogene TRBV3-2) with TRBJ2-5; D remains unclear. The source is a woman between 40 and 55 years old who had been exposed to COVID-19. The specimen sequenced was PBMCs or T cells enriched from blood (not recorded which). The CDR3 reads CASSQRGEETQYF. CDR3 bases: TGTGCCAGCAGCCAAAGAGGAGAAGAGACCCAGTACTTC.